This T cell receptor (beta chain) was recovered during a study of somatic mutations in cytotoxic T cells in rheumatoid arthritis. Study summary: In some cases, T-cell populations stained with V beta antibodies were flow-sorted at nearly 100% purity, and these included V beta1+ cells sequenced for TCRB.

Positively selected by magnetic beads, CD4+ and CD8+ cells were purity-checked by flow cytometry. Per the original methods: Matches were rare between published virus-specific TCRB sequences and patient CD8+ clones exceeding 1%. Some clones are missing from TCRdb's copy, which holds only in-frame ones; the method was immunoSEQ multiplex PCR. The V and J calls and the clone size are those of that table, but D and trimming were determined from the DNA. Among about 20,000 clones listed, roughly four fifths were seen once. This CDR3 has 15 amino acids. V lost 3 bases and J lost 4; bases outside the gene matches: 3. Germline V CDR1 and CDR2: LNHNV, YYDKDF (reference sequence).

The receptor's source is an adult with rheumatoid arthritis. The chain joins TRBV15 to TRBJ2-2, with TRBD1 matching 9 bases. The sample taken for sequencing was CD8+ T cells sorted from blood. Here the CDR3 reads CATSRADRGTGELFF. As DNA, the CDR3 is TGTGCCACCAGCAGGGCGGACAGGGGCACCGGGGAGCTGTTTTTT. The full variable domain, with the rest looked up from reference TRBV15 and TRBJ2-2, is DAMVIQNPRYQVTQFGKPVTLSCSQTLNHNVMYWYQQKSSQAPKLLFHYYDKDFNNEADTPDNFQSRRPNTSFCFLDIRSPGLGDTAMYLCATSRADRGTGELFFGEGSRLTVL.